This T cell receptor beta chain was obtained from a study of neurological immune-mediated disorders. This clonotype has ten or more counts. The CDR3 runs 14 residues. The V gene lost 5 bases and the J gene lost 6 bases, with 14 bases spanning the gap. From germline, CDR1 is KGHDR and CDR2 SFDVKD. TCRdb used MiXCR to reprocess the 5' RACE reads, holding one entry per CDR3 protein. The table has about 79,000 distinct CDR3 sequences, roughly 13% seen once; the top ten hold roughly 7%. The source material was PBMCs. This sequence originates from a woman aged 45-60 years in good health. The chain couples TRBV24-1 to TRBJ2-3; TRBD1 might be the D (5 bases). CDR3 nucleotides: TGTGCCACCAGTGTCGGCGCAGGGATGGATACGCAGTATTTT. Its translation is CATSVGAGMDTQYF.